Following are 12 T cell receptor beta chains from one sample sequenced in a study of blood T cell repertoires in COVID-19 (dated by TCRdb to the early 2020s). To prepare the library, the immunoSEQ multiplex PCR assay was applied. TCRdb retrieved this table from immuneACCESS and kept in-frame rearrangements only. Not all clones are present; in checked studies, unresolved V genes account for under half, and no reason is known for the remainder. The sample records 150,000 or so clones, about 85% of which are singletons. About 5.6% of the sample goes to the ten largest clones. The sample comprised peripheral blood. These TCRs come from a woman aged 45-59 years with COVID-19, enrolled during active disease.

In DNA, the CDR3 is TGTGCCAGCAGTTACTGGACTCCGGATCCTAGCACAGATACGCAGTATTTT. It yields the protein CASSYWTPDPSTDTQYF. This chain uses TRBV6-2 or TRBV6-3 with TRBJ2-3, with a weak D call TRBD2 (5 bases). The CDR3 is 17 residues long. V lost 1 base to trimming and J lost 0 bases, with 14 bases between them. Germline V gene data show CDR1 as MNHEY and CDR2 as SVGEGT.

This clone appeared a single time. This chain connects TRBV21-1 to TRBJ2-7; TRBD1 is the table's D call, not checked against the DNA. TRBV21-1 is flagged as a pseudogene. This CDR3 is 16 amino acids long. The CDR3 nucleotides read TGTGCCAGCAGCAAGGGACAGCTAATCAGCTCCTACGAGCAGTACTTC. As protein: CASSKGQLISSYEQYF.

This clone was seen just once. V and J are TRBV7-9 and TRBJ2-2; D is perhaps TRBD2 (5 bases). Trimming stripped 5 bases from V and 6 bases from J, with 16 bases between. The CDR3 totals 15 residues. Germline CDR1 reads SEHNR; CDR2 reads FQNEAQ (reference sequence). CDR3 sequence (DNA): TGTGCCAGCAGCACACCGACGGGAAGTGCCGGGGAGCTGTTTTTT. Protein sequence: CASSTPTGSAGELFF.

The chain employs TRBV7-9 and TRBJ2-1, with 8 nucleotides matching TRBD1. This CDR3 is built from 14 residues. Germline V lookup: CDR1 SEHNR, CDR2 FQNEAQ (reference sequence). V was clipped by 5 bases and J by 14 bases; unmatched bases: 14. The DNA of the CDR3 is TGTGCCAGCAGCCCCCTAGAAGGACAGGGAGAGGAGTTCTTC. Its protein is CASSPLEGQGEEFF.

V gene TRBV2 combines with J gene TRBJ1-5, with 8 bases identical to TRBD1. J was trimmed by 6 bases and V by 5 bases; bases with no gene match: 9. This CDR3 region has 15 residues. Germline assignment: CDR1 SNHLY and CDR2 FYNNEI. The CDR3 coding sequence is TGTGCCAGCAGTCCCGGGACAGGATTTAGTCAGCCCCAGCATTTT. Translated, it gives CASSPGTGFSQPQHF.

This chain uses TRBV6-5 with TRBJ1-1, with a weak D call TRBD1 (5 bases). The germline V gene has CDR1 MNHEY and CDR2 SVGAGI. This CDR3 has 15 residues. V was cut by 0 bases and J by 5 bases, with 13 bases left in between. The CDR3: CASSYSSGLGTEAFF. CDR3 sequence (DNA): TGTGCCAGCAGTTACTCATCAGGGCTAGGGACTGAAGCTTTCTTT.

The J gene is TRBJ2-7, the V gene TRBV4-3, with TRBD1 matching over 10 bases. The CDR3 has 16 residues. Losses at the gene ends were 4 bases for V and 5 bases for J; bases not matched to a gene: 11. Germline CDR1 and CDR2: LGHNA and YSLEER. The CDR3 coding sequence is TGCGCCAGCAGCCCTTCTCGGGACAGGGGATTCCACGAGCAGTACTTC. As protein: CASSPSRDRGFHEQYF.

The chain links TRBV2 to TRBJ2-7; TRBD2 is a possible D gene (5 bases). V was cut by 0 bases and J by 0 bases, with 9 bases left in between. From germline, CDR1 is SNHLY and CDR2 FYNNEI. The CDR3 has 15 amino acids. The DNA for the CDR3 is TGTGCCAGCAGTGAAGCTGTCCTAGCCTCCTACGAGCAGTACTTC. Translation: CASSEAVLASYEQYF.

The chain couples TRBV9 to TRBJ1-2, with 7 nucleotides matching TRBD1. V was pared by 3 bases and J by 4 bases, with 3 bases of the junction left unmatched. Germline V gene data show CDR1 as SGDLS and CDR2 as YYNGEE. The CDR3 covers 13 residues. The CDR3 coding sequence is TGTGCCAGCAGCGGGCAGGGGGTCTATGGCTACACCTTC. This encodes CASSGQGVYGYTF.

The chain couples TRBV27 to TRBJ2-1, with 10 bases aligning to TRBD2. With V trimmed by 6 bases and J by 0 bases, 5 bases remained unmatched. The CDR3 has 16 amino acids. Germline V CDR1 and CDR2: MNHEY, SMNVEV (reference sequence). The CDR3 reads CASRLTSGVSYNEQFF. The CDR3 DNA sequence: TGTGCCAGCAGGCTAACTAGCGGGGTCTCCTACAATGAGCAGTTCTTC.

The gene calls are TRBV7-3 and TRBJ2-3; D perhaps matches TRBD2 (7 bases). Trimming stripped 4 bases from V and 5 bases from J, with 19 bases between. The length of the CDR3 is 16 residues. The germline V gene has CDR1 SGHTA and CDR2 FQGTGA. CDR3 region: CASSSTGTRGGDTQYF. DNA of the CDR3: TGTGCCAGCAGCTCAACCGGGACAAGGGGGGGAGATACGCAGTATTTT.

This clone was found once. CDR3 loop: CASSAGDSNQPQHF. As DNA, the CDR3 is TGTGCCAGCAGTGCGGGGGATAGCAATCAGCCCCAGCATTTT. The chain has TRBV2 and TRBJ1-5, with a possible D match to TRBD1 (5 bases). The germline CDR1 and CDR2 sequences are SNHLY and FYNNEI. Trimming removed 4 bases from V and 0 bases from J, with 7 bases in between. This CDR3 comprises 14 residues.